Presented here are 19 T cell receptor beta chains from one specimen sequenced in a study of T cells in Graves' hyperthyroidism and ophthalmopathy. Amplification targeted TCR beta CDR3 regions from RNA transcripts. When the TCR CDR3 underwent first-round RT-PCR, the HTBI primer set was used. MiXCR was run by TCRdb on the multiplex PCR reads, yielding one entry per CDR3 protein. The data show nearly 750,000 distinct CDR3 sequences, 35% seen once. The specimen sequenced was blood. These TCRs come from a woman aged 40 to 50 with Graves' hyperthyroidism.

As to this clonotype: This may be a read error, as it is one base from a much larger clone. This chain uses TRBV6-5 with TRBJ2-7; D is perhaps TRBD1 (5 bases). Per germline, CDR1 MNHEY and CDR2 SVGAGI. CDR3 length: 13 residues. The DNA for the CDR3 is TGTGCCTGCAGACGTGACAGCGCCTACGAGCAGTACTTC. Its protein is CACRRDSAYEQYF.

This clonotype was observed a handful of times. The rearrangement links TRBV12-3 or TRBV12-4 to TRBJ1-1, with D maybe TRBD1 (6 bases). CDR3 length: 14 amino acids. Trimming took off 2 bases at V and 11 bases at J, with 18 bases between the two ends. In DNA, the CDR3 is TGTGCCAGCAGTTTACGGCGGGGGCGGGTAGGGGCTTTCTTT. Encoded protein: CASSLRRGRVGAFF.

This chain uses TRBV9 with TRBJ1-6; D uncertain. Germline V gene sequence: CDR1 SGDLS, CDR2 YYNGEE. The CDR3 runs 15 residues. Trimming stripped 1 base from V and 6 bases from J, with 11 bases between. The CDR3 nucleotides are TGTGCCAGCAGCGTATCGGGCAGTCCTAATTCACCCCTCCACTTT. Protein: CASSVSGSPNSPLHF.

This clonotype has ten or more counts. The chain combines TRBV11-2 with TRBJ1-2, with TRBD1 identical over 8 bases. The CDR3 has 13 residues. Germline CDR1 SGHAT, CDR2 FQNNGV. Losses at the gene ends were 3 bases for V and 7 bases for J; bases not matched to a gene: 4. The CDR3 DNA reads TGTGCCAGCAGCTTGACAGGGGAACGTGGCTACACCTTC. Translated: CASSLTGERGYTF.

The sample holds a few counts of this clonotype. The CDR3 region is CASSIGPQGSAGYTF. The CDR3 DNA reads as TGTGCCAGTAGTATAGGTCCACAGGGTTCGGCTGGCTACACCTTC. This chain joins TRBV19 and TRBJ1-2; TRBD1 is a possible D gene (6 bases). Germline CDR1 LNHDA, CDR2 SQIVND (reference sequence). The CDR3 sequence is 15 residues long. V dropped 1 base and J dropped 7 bases, with 16 bases sitting between them. Variable domain in full (rest from reference TRBV19 and TRBJ1-2): DGGITQSPKYLFRKEGQNVTLSCEQNLNHDAMYWYRQDPGQGLRLIYYSQIVNDFQKGDIAEGYSVSREKKESFPLTVTSAQKNPTAFYLCASSIGPQGSAGYTFGSGTRLTVV.

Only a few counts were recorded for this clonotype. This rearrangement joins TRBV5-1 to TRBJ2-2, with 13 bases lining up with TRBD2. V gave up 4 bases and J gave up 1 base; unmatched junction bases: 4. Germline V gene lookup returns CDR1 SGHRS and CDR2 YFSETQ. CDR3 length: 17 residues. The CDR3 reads CASSPGTSGKNTGELFF. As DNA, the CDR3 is TGCGCCAGCAGCCCCGGGACTAGCGGGAAGAACACCGGGGAGCTGTTTTTT.

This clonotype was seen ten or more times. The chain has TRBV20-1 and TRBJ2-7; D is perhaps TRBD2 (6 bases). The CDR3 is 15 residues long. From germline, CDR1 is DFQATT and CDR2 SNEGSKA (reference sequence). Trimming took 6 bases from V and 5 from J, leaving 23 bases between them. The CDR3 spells CSAIQPAGPGHEQYF. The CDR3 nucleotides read TGCAGTGCCATTCAGCCCGCGGGACCGGGCCACGAGCAGTACTTC.

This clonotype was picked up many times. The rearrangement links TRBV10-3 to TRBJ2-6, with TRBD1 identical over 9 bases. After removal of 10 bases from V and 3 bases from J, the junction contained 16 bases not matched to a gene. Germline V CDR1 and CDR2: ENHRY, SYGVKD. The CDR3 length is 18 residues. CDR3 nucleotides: TGTGCCAGCAATGGACGGGACAGGGAACACGGTGGGGCCAACGTCCTGACTTTC. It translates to CASNGRDREHGGANVLTF.

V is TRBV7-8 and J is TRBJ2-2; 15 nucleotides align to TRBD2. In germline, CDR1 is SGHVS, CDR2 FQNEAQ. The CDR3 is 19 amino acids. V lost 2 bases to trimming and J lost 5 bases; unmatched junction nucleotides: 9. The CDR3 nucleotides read TGTGCCAGCAGCTTATCAGTCGCGGGACTAGCGGGAGGTACCGGGGAGCTGTTTTTT. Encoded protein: CASSLSVAGLAGGTGELFF. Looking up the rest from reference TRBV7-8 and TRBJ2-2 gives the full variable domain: GAGVSQSPRYKVAKRGQDVALRCDPISGHVSLFWYQQALGQGPEFLTYFQNEAQLDKSGLPSDRFFAERPEGSVSTLKIQRTQQEDSAVYLCASSLSVAGLAGGTGELFFGEGSRLTVL.

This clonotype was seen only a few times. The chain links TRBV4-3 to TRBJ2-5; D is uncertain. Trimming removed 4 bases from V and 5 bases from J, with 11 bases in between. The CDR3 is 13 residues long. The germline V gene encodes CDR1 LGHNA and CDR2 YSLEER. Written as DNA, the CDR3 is TGCGCCAGCAGCCGGCATTTCCTGGAGACCCAGTACTTC. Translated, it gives CASSRHFLETQYF.

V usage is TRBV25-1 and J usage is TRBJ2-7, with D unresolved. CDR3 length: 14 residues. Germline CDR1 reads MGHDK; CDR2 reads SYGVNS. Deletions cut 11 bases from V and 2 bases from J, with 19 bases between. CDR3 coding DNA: TGTGCCTGGAGTGTAGATACCCAAACCTACGAGCAGTACTTC. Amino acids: CAWSVDTQTYEQYF.

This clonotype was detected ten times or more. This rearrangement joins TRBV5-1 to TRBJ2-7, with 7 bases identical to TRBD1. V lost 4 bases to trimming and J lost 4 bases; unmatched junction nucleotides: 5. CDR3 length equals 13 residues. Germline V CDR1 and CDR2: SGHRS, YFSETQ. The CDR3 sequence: CASSREQGYEQYF. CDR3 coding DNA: TGCGCCAGCAGCAGGGAACAGGGGTACGAGCAGTACTTC.

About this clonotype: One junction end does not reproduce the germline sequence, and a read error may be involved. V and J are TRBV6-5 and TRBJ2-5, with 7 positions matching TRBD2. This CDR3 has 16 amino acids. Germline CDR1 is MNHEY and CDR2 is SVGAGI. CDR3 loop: CAISYGPLADQETQYF. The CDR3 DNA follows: TGTGCCATCAGTTACGGACCTCTAGCGGACCAAGAGACCCAGTACTTC.

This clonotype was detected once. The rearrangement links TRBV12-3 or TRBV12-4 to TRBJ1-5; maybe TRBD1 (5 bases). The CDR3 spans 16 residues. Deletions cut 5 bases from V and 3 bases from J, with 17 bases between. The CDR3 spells CASSLGSTGPNQPQHF. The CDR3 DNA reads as TGTGCCAGCAGTCTTGGAAGCACGGGGCCCAATCAGCCCCAGCATTTT.

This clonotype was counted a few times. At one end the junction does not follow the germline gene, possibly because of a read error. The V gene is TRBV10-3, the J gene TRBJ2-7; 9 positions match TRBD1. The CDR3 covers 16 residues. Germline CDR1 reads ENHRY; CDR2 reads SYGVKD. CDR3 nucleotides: TGTGCCAGCAGTGAGGGTGAGGGACAGGGTCGCTACGAGCAGTACTTC. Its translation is CASSEGEGQGRYEQYF.

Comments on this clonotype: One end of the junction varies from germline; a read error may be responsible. The CDR3 DNA reads as TGTGCCAGCAGTTCTGGATCTAGCAATCAGCCCCAGCATTTT. This codes for CASSSGSSNQPQHF. The gene calls are TRBV10-3 and TRBJ1-5; no firm D call. CDR1 is ENHRY, CDR2 SYGVKD, per germline. The CDR3 extends over 14 amino acids.

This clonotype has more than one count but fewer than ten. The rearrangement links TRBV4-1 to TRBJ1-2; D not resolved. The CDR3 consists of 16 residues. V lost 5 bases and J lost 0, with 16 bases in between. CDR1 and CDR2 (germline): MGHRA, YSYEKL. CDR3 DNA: TGCGCCAGCAGCTCCCGCGGGGTAGAGACTAACTATGGCTACACCTTC. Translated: CASSSRGVETNYGYTF.

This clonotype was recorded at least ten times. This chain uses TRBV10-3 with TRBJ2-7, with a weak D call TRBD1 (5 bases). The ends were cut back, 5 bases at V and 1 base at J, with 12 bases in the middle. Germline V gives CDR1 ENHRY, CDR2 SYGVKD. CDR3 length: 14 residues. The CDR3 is CAISSGPLSYEQYF. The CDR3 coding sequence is TGTGCCATCAGTTCAGGGCCTCTGTCCTACGAGCAGTACTTC.

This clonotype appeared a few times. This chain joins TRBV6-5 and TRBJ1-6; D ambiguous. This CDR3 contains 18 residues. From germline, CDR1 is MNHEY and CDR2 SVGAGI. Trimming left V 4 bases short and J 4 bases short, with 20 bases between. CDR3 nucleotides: TGTGCCAGCAGTTCCCTACCCATCATTGACGTGTATAATTCACCCCTCCACTTT. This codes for CASSSLPIIDVYNSPLHF.